Listed below are T cell receptor beta chains from one sample, sequenced in a study of neoadjuvant nivolumab and ipilimumab in lung cancer. This table comes from immunoSEQ multiplex PCR, and its TCRdb copy is limited to in-frame clones, with some not included. This sample has tens of thousands of clones, with roughly 89% found just once. Material: peripheral blood, obtained before neoadjuvant nivolumab, alone or with ipilimumab. The receptors were sampled from an adult with non-small cell lung cancer. Both conserved end residues are part of each CDR3. The order of the fields is CDR3 DNA, CDR3 protein, J gene, clone size, D gene, V gene. The D gene is left open where the match is weak. Clone size is given for some rows only: seen once, a few or many times, or a class if the clone is expanded.

TGTGCCAGCAGTTTAGGACAGGGTGCGGATACGCAGTATTTT CASSLGQGADTQYF TRBJ2-3 - TRBD1 TRBV6-5
TGTGCCAGCAGACCGACTAGCGGGAGGCCGCCAGATACGCAGTATTTT CASRPTSGRPPDTQYF TRBJ2-3 - TRBD2 TRBV4-2
TGTGCCTCTGGAGCGGGTCAGGCAGATACGCAGTATTTT CASGAGQADTQYF TRBJ2-3 - - TRBV5-6
TGTGCCAGCAGCGTAGATGGATCGCGGTACAATGAGCAGTTCTTC CASSVDGSRYNEQFF TRBJ2-1 - - TRBV9
TGTGCCAGCAGTTTAGACAGGGCGCATGAGCAGTTCTTC CASSLDRAHEQFF TRBJ2-1 - TRBD1 TRBV6-5
TGTGCCAGCAGACCCGGGACTAGCGGGAGGAATGAGCAGTTCTTC CASRPGTSGRNEQFF TRBJ2-1 - TRBD2 TRBV7-2
TGTGCCAGCAGCGTAGGACTCGGGACAGGGTTATACGAGCAGTACTTC CASSVGLGTGLYEQYF TRBJ2-7 - TRBD1 TRBV9
TGCAGCGTTGAAGCAGGGGACGGCACAGATACGCAGTATTTT CSVEAGDGTDTQYF TRBJ2-3 - - TRBV29-1
TGTGCCTGGAGTTGGGTCGCTACAGATACGCAGTATTTT CAWSWVATDTQYF TRBJ2-3 - - TRBV30
TGTGCCAGCAGTGAAGCAGGTTATAGCAATCAGCCCCAGCATTTT CASSEAGYSNQPQHF TRBJ1-5 - - TRBV2
TGCAGCGGCGGTGAGGTCCGGGGGTCCCAAGAGACCCAGTACTTC CSGGEVRGSQETQYF TRBJ2-5 - - TRBV29-1
TGTGCCAGTTTGGAAACCGGGACAGGGTCCTACGAGCAGTACTTC CASLETGTGSYEQYF TRBJ2-7 once TRBD1 TRBV18
TGTGCCAGCATGTCCAGGGTGGGCAATCAGCCCCAGCATTTT CASMSRVGNQPQHF TRBJ1-5 - - TRBV6-5
TGTGCCAGCAGTGAAGCTAGACAGCCAAACACCATATATTTT CASSEARQPNTIYF TRBJ1-3 - - TRBV2
TGTGCCAGCAGCCCCCTCGGGGGTTACACAGATACGCAGTATTTT CASSPLGGYTDTQYF TRBJ2-3 - - TRBV14
TGTGCCAGCAGCTTAATCAGGACGGATGAGCAGTTCTTC CASSLIRTDEQFF TRBJ2-1 - - TRBV7-6
TGTGCCAGCAGTGTGGAGGGGGCGACTGAAGCTTTCTTT CASSVEGATEAFF TRBJ1-1 - TRBD1 TRBV6-1
TGTGCCAGCAGCTTTATTCAAGAGTCGTGGGATACGCAGTATTTT CASSFIQESWDTQYF TRBJ2-3 once - TRBV5-6
TGCGCCAGCAGCCAAACTAGCGGGAGTTATGAGCAGTTCTTC CASSQTSGSYEQFF TRBJ2-1 - TRBD2 TRBV4-1
TGTGCCAGCAGCATAGGACAGGGGTATGATGGCTACACCTTC CASSIGQGYDGYTF TRBJ1-2 - TRBD1 TRBV5-6
TGTGCCAGCTCACGAGGCGATTCAAGGCGACTAGCGGGCTCCTACAATGAGCAGTTCTTC CASSRGDSRRLAGSYNEQFF TRBJ2-1 - TRBD2 TRBV18
TGCGCCAGCAGTGAGCGCTGCGGGAGGGTCACAGATACGCAGTATTTT CASSERCGRVTDTQYF TRBJ2-3 - TRBD2 TRBV10-1
TGTGCCAGCAGTGAAGCGCGGCCATACGTTCTAGCGGGAGAGGTCGAGCAGTACTTC CASSEARPYVLAGEVEQYF TRBJ2-7 - TRBD2 TRBV6-1
TGCAGCGTTGCCCGCGGCGGGGTGGGCACTGAAGCTTTCTTT CSVARGGVGTEAFF TRBJ1-1 - - TRBV29-1
TGTGCCAGCAGCTCGAGAGCGGGGAAAGAGACCCAGTACTTC CASSSRAGKETQYF TRBJ2-5 - TRBD2 TRBV11-3
TGTGCCAGCAGCAAAACGTCGACGGGAGGCACTGAAGCTTTCTTT CASSKTSTGGTEAFF TRBJ1-1 - - TRBV9
TGCAGTGGTGAGGAGAATGAAAAACTGTTTTTT CSGEENEKLFF TRBJ1-4 - - TRBV20-1
TGTGCCAGCAGCTATAGGACTAGCGGAGCCTACAATGAGCAGTTCTTC CASSYRTSGAYNEQFF TRBJ2-1 - TRBD2 TRBV9
TGTGCCAGCAGCTCACTAGCTATTAACACCTACGAGCAGTACTTC CASSSLAINTYEQYF TRBJ2-7 - - TRBV27
TGTGCCAGCAGTTTTGTCCCCTCCTACGAGCAGTACTTC CASSFVPSYEQYF TRBJ2-7 - - TRBV27
TGTGCCAGCAGCTTACATAGGGTTGACTACGAGCAGTACTTC CASSLHRVDYEQYF TRBJ2-7 - - TRBV11-1
TGTGCCAGCAGCTTAAGGAGCGGGGGGAGCACAGATACGCAGTATTTT CASSLRSGGSTDTQYF TRBJ2-3 - TRBD2 TRBV7-9
TGTGCCAGCAGCTTGGGCAGCAGGATGTATGGCTACACCTTC CASSLGSRMYGYTF TRBJ1-2 - - TRBV5-4
TGTGCCTGGAGTGTGTATAGAATAAAGCTTGAAGCTTTCTTT CAWSVYRIKLEAFF TRBJ1-1 - - TRBV30
TGTGCCAGCAGCCCGTCCCGGGACCGGGGCACTGAAGCTTTCTTT CASSPSRDRGTEAFF TRBJ1-1 - - TRBV7-9
TGCAGCGTTGAAGGGGCAGGGGAGAGCACAGATACGCAGTATTTT CSVEGAGESTDTQYF TRBJ2-3 - - TRBV29-1
TGTGCCAGCCGTCTAAGGGAGACCCAGTACTTC CASRLRETQYF TRBJ2-5 - - TRBV27
TGTGCCAGCAGTTACTCGGTCGGGGAGCTGTTTTTT CASSYSVGELFF TRBJ2-2 - - TRBV6-5
TGTGCCAGCAGCTTAAACTGGGGCGAAGCCAACTATGGCTACACCTTC CASSLNWGEANYGYTF TRBJ1-2 few - TRBV11-2
TGTGCCTGGAAACCCCCGGCGCTCAACGGTCAGCCCCAGCATTTT CAWKPPALNGQPQHF TRBJ1-5 - - TRBV30
TGTGCCAGCAGCTTAGAAGGGGCGTGGCCCCAGTACTTC CASSLEGAWPQYF TRBJ2-5 few - TRBV7-7
TGTGCCAGCAGCTTGGCCCGGTCTAGCGGGAGCGATGAGCAGTTCTTC CASSLARSSGSDEQFF TRBJ2-1 - TRBD2 TRBV5-4